This entry lists 8 T cell receptor beta chains sequenced from one sample in a study of blood T cells in healthy people across ages. A J-beta primer mix and a sample-barcoded 5' primer were used in a second PCR of roughly 7 to 12 cycles. TCRdb used MiXCR to reprocess the 5' RACE reads, holding one entry per CDR3 protein. The sample lists roughly 930,000 distinct CDR3 sequences; 48% were seen once. The sample was blood. The receptors were gathered from a man younger than 45 in good health.

This clonotype has a count of ten or more. The genes are TRBV20-1 and TRBJ2-3, with no clear D. Germline values: CDR1 DFQATT, CDR2 SNEGSKA (reference sequence). This CDR3 region has 14 residues. The V and J ends lost 3 bases and 2 bases respectively, with 12 bases between them. For the CDR3, the DNA is TGCAGTGCTAGTGGTCAGCTACTCACAGATACGCAGTATTTT. Encoded protein: CSASGQLLTDTQYF.

This clonotype appeared a few times. The V gene is TRBV12-3 or TRBV12-4, the J gene TRBJ2-7, with TRBD1 matching over 7 bases. The CDR3 is 16 amino acids. J was trimmed by 3 bases and V by 8 bases; bases with no gene match: 16. The CDR3 protein is CASLRSGDSEFYEQYF. CDR3 sequence (DNA): TGTGCCAGCCTCCGGTCCGGGGACAGCGAGTTCTACGAGCAGTACTTC.

The V call is TRBV4-1, the J call TRBJ1-5; D gene unclear. Trimming removed 5 bases from V and 0 bases from J, with 14 bases in between. The CDR3 is 16 amino acids. The germline CDR1 and CDR2 sequences are MGHRA and YSYEKL. The CDR3 DNA reads TGCGCCAGCAGCTACCAAAGGACGGATAGCAATCAGCCCCAGCATTTT. As protein: CASSYQRTDSNQPQHF.

This clonotype was seen once. Germline is not matched at one junction end, which may reflect a read error. The chain links TRBV28 to TRBJ2-6; a possible D gene is TRBD1 (5 bases). Germline V gene lookup returns CDR1 MDHEN and CDR2 SYDVKM. The CDR3 spans 15 residues. The CDR3 here is CASRAHGSGANVPTF. CDR3 coding DNA: TGTGCCAGCCGAGCACATGGATCTGGGGCCAACGTCCCGACTTTC.

CDR3 in amino acids: CAISEGTGYSYEQYF. DNA of the CDR3: TGTGCCATCAGTGAGGGGACAGGGTATTCCTACGAGCAGTACTTC. The chain couples TRBV10-3 to TRBJ2-7; TRBD1 matches 9 bases. This CDR3 has 15 residues. Germline V gene lookup returns CDR1 ENHRY and CDR2 SYGVKD. V gave up 2 bases and J gave up 1 base; unmatched junction bases: 3.

The CDR3: CSARLSRDEKLFF. In nucleotides, the CDR3 is TGCAGTGCTAGACTCTCCCGGGATGAAAAACTGTTTTTT. The chain is built from TRBV20-1 and TRBJ1-4; D gene unclear. CDR1 is DFQATT, CDR2 SNEGSKA, per germline (reference sequence). Trimming removed 2 bases at V and 6 bases at J, with 10 bases between. The CDR3 contains 13 residues.

The rearrangement uses TRBV7-2 and TRBJ1-2, with 7 bases identical to TRBD1. Germline assignment: CDR1 SGHTA and CDR2 FQGNSA. The CDR3 has 14 amino acids. V lost 6 bases and J lost 3; bases outside the gene matches: 7. CDR3 bases: TGTGCCAGCAGTTATAGCAGGGGGTACTATGGCTACACCTTC. It is translated as CASSYSRGYYGYTF.

Many counts were recorded for this clonotype. This sequence joins TRBV7-9 and TRBJ2-1, with 7 bases lining up with TRBD2. This CDR3 has 14 residues. Germline V CDR1 and CDR2: SEHNR, FQNEAQ (reference sequence). V shed 1 base and J 7 bases; nucleotides not matched to a gene: 4. CDR3 bases: TGTGCCAGCAGCTTAGTGGAGGGAGGGAATGAGCAGTTCTTC. This sequence encodes CASSLVEGGNEQFF. Using reference TRBV7-9 and TRBJ2-1 for the parts outside the CDR3, the full variable domain is DTGVSQNPRHKITKRGQNVTFRCDPISEHNRLYWYRQTLGQGPEFLTYFQNEAQLEKSRLLSDRFSAERPKGSFSTLEIQRTEQGDSAMYLCASSLVEGGNEQFFGPGTRLTVL.